This is a list of T cell receptor beta chains from one sample in a study of human T cells and chemical hapten exposure. A single record per CDR3 protein comes from TCRdb applying MiXCR to the RACE reads. The data show roughly 40,000 distinct CDR3 sequences, with over 9.5% seen just once and about 2.3% held by the top ten. This material consisted of whole blood, taken in connection with sensitization to the hapten diphenylcyclopropenone (DPC). The source is a woman in her forties with alopecia areata. Some clones in this sample may be carry-over from other donors' samples. CDR3s include the opening cysteine and the closing phenylalanine or tryptophan. A D gene is named only where the DNA matches it firmly. Rows give clone size only sometimes, using once, few, many, or a class for an expanded clone.

TRBV20-1	NA	few	TRBJ1-5	CSVSDRRWDQPQHF	TGCAGTGTCAGCGACAGGAGATGGGATCAGCCCCAGCATTTT
TRBV7-9	TRBD2	many	TRBJ2-3	CASSFSGGSDTQYF	TGTGCCAGCAGCTTCAGCGGGGGATCAGATACGCAGTATTTT
TRBV21-1	NA	few	TRBJ2-6	CASADFAVSGANVLTF	TGTGCCAGCGCGGACTTCGCAGTCTCTGGGGCCAACGTCCTGACTTTC
TRBV20-1	TRBD2	NA	TRBJ2-4	CSARTSGRAGNIQYF	TGCAGTGCTAGGACTAGCGGGAGGGCCGGAAACATTCAGTACTTC
TRBV20-1	NA	many	TRBJ2-3	CSARRGREGQYF	TGCAGTGCTAGAAGGGGCCGCGAGGGGCAGTATTTT
TRBV29-1	NA	NA	TRBJ1-1	CSLTIRNTEAFF	TGCAGCCTAACGATTCGGAACACTGAAGCTTTCTTT
TRBV20-1	NA	medium-sized	TRBJ2-2	CSARAMGLGNTGELFF	TGCAGTGCTAGGGCCATGGGCCTAGGGAACACCGGGGAGCTGTTTTTT
TRBV21-1	NA	many	TRBJ1-3	CASILGGRGNTIYF	TGTGCCAGCATCCTGGGGGGGAGAGGAAACACCATATATTTT
TRBV5-1	NA	NA	TRBJ2-7	CASSLSGRSYEQYF	TGCGCCAGCAGCTTGAGTGGACGCTCCTACGAGCAGTACTTC
TRBV29-1	NA	once	TRBJ2-7	CSVEAGANYEQYF	TGCAGCGTGGAGGCGGGGGCTAACTACGAGCAGTACTTC
TRBV7-2	NA	many	TRBJ1-6	CASSLFTGDAPLHF	TGTGCCAGCAGCTTATTTACGGGAGACGCACCCCTCCACTTT
TRBV18	NA	NA	TRBJ1-4	CTSSPLIRELDEKLFF	TGTACCAGCTCACCGCTGATCAGGGAGCTGGATGAAAAACTGTTTTTT
TRBV21-1	NA	many	TRBJ1-2	CASSKAGGQKGFGYTF	TGTGCCAGCAGCAAAGCGGGGGGACAGAAGGGATTTGGCTACACCTTC
TRBV28	NA	NA	TRBJ2-7	CASSPGPSLSYEQYF	TGTGCCAGCAGTCCGGGACCATCACTCTCCTACGAGCAGTACTTC
TRBV19	NA	many	TRBJ2-4	CASSSAANIQYF	TGTGCCAGTAGTAGTGCGGCAAACATTCAGTACTTC
TRBV6-2/TRBV6-3	NA	few	TRBJ2-3	CASSSSARTDTQYF	TGTGCCAGCAGTTCCAGTGCCCGCACAGATACGCAGTATTTT
TRBV5-1	NA	NA	TRBJ1-1	CASSAGVGQGLSEAFF	TGCGCCAGCAGCGCTGGAGTAGGCCAGGGGCTCTCTGAAGCTTTCTTT
TRBV10-3	TRBD1	few	TRBJ1-1	CAIGGQEGTEAFF	TGTGCCATCGGGGGACAGGAAGGCACTGAAGCTTTCTTT
TRBV10-2	TRBD1	few	TRBJ1-1	CASAGQGNTEAFF	TGCGCCAGCGCCGGACAGGGGAACACTGAAGCTTTCTTT
TRBV11-3	NA	many	TRBJ2-3	CASSLAPGQTQYF	TGTGCCAGCAGCTTAGCCCCTGGCCAAACGCAGTATTTT
TRBV11-3	NA	NA	TRBJ1-1	CASSRTNRNTEAFF	TGTGCCAGCAGCCGCACAAACAGGAACACTGAAGCTTTCTTT
TRBV5-1	NA	NA	TRBJ2-3	CASTSGQSTDTQYF	TGCGCCAGCACCTCCGGACAGAGCACAGATACGCAGTATTTT
TRBV5-1	NA	NA	TRBJ2-2	CASSLVRNSAGELFF	TGCGCCAGCAGCTTGGTACGGAATTCTGCCGGGGAGCTGTTTTTT
TRBV3-1	NA	NA	TRBJ2-7	CASSQAGSYEQYF	TGTGCCAGCAGCCAAGCCGGTTCCTACGAGCAGTACTTC
TRBV3-1	NA	many	TRBJ2-7	CASSQGPIQYF	TGTGCCAGCAGCCAGGGCCCGATTCAGTACTTC
TRBV28	NA	NA	TRBJ1-2	CASSLDGGYGYTF	TGTGCCAGCAGTTTAGACGGAGGGTATGGCTACACCTTC
TRBV27	NA	NA	TRBJ2-1	CASSFSRTLSEQFF	TGTGCCAGCAGTTTCTCACGGACCCTCTCTGAGCAGTTCTTC
TRBV4-2	NA	NA	TRBJ2-1	CASSQDPLWPGSSYNEQFF	TGTGCCAGCAGCCAAGATCCCCTATGGCCAGGCAGCTCCTACAATGAGCAGTTCTTC
TRBV7-2	NA	NA	TRBJ2-7	CASSLGGPASAYEQYF	TGTGCCAGCAGCTTAGGCGGCCCGGCCTCTGCCTACGAGCAGTACTTC
TRBV18	NA	many	TRBJ1-1	CASSYTEGIEAFF	TGTGCCAGCTCATATACGGAGGGGATTGAAGCTTTCTTT
TRBV29-1	NA	many	TRBJ2-5	CSVRRTVQETQYF	TGCAGCGTTCGGAGGACGGTACAAGAGACCCAGTACTTC
TRBV5-1	NA	NA	TRBJ2-3	CASSLLASPSTDTQYF	TGCGCCAGCAGCTTGCTCGCCTCGCCTAGCACAGATACGCAGTATTTT
TRBV18	NA	NA	TRBJ2-7	CASSPSQVSYEQYF	TGTGCCAGCTCACCATCACAGGTCTCCTACGAGCAGTACTTC
TRBV4-3	NA	few	TRBJ1-6	CASSQDQFNSPLHF	TGCGCCAGCAGCCAAGATCAGTTTAATTCACCCCTCCACTTT
TRBV20-1	NA	few	TRBJ2-1	CSARGAGPNEQFF	TGCAGTGCAAGGGGCGCTGGACCCAATGAGCAGTTCTTC
TRBV11-2	TRBD1	NA	TRBJ1-4	CASSLGTGEANEKLFF	TGTGCCAGCAGCTTAGGTACAGGGGAGGCTAATGAAAAACTGTTTTTT
TRBV10-3	NA	NA	TRBJ1-6	CATSTGANSPLHF	TGTGCCACCTCGACGGGCGCCAATTCACCCCTCCACTTT
TRBV28	TRBD1	medium-sized	TRBJ2-7	CASSLGDRVYF	TGTGCCAGCAGTTTGGGGGACAGGGTATACTTC
TRBV20-1	NA	NA	TRBJ1-6	CSAPRRHTLHF	TGCAGTGCTCCCCGGCGTCACACCCTCCACTTT
TRBV5-1	TRBD1	many	TRBJ2-5	CASSLGQGVRTQYF	TGCGCCAGCAGCTTAGGACAGGGAGTGAGGACCCAGTACTTC
TRBV14	NA	few	TRBJ2-1	CASSQREDSYNEQFF	TGTGCCAGCAGCCAGCGGGAAGACTCCTACAATGAGCAGTTCTTC
TRBV30	TRBD2	few	TRBJ2-1	CAWSILRGGGRINNEQFF	TGTGCCTGGAGTATCTTGAGGGGTGGCGGGAGAATCAACAATGAGCAGTTCTTC
TRBV19	NA	NA	TRBJ2-2	CASSSLGRSNTGELFF	TGTGCCAGTAGCAGCCTCGGAAGGTCGAACACCGGGGAGCTGTTTTTT
TRBV29-1	NA	many	TRBJ2-1	CSVAYNEQFF	TGCAGCGTTGCGTACAATGAGCAGTTCTTC
TRBV7-9	NA	few	TRBJ2-3	CASSSQPGVFGDTQYF	TGTGCCAGCAGCTCCCAGCCCGGGGTCTTTGGAGATACGCAGTATTTT
TRBV7-2	NA	many	TRBJ2-3	CASSLGRGAGTDTQYF	TGTGCCAGCAGCTTAGGACGGGGGGCCGGAACAGATACGCAGTATTTT
TRBV25-1	NA	many	TRBJ1-3	CASSDASAQGGNTIYF	TGTGCCAGCAGTGACGCTTCAGCCCAGGGGGGAAACACCATATATTTT
TRBV28	TRBD2	many	TRBJ2-3	CASRWTSGREGTQYF	TGTGCCAGCAGGTGGACTAGCGGGAGGGAGGGTACGCAGTATTTT
TRBV29-1	TRBD1	NA	TRBJ1-1	CSWGPGGAGTEAFF	TGCAGCTGGGGGCCAGGGGGCGCGGGCACTGAAGCTTTCTTT
TRBV9	TRBD1	many	TRBJ2-5	CASSPRDRGETQYF	TGTGCCAGCAGCCCCCGGGACAGGGGGGAGACCCAGTACTTC
TRBV3-1	TRBD1	many	TRBJ2-7	CASSLRGQMYVEQYF	TGTGCCAGCAGCCTACGGGGACAGATGTATGTCGAGCAGTACTTC
TRBV7-2	NA	NA	TRBJ2-4	CASSLISIQYF	TGTGCCAGCAGCTTAATCAGCATTCAGTACTTC
TRBV5-1	NA	few	TRBJ1-1	CASSLDRQNTEAFF	TGCGCCAGCAGCTTGGACAGGCAGAACACTGAAGCTTTCTTT
TRBV19	NA	few	TRBJ2-1	CASSINGMERNEQFF	TGTGCCAGTAGTATAAACGGGATGGAGAGGAATGAGCAGTTCTTC
TRBV28	NA	few	TRBJ1-1	CASQSGPTEAFF	TGTGCCAGCCAGTCCGGACCCACTGAAGCTTTCTTT
TRBV4-1	NA	many	TRBJ2-1	CASSQGVGPYNEQFF	TGCGCCAGCAGCCAAGGGGTTGGCCCCTACAATGAGCAGTTCTTC
TRBV28	NA	few	TRBJ1-2	CASSFVDRIYGYTF	TGTGCCAGCAGTTTTGTCGACAGGATCTATGGCTACACCTTC
TRBV29-1	TRBD1	NA	TRBJ2-1	CSPGQGHEQFF	TGCAGCCCGGGACAGGGTCATGAGCAGTTCTTC
TRBV7-2	TRBD1	once	TRBJ1-2	CASSPGDRAYGYTF	TGTGCCAGCAGCCCTGGGGACAGGGCCTATGGCTACACCTTC
TRBV15	NA	many	TRBJ1-5	CATSRELGPQHF	TGTGCCACCAGCAGAGAGTTGGGGCCCCAGCATTTT